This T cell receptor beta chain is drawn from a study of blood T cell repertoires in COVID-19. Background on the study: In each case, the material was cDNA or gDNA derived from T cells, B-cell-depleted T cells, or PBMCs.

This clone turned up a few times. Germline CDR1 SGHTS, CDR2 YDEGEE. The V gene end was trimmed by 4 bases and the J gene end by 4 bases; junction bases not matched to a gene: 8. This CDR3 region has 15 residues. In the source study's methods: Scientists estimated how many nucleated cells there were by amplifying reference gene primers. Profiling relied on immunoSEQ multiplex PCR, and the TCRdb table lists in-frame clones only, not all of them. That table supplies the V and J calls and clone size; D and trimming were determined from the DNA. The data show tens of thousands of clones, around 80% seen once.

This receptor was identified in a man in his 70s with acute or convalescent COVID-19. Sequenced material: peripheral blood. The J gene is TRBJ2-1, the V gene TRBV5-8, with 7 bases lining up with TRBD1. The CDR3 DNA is TGTGCCAGCAGCGCGACAGGGTGGGTATACAATGAGCAGTTCTTC. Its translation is CASSATGWVYNEQFF.